This is a list of T cell receptor beta chains from one sample in a study of T cells in Graves' hyperthyroidism and ophthalmopathy. TCRdb reprocessed the multiplex PCR reads via MiXCR and lists one record per CDR3 protein. The sample holds some 650,000 distinct CDR3 sequences, 16% seen once. The source material was blood. The receptor set was obtained from a woman aged 40 to 50 with Graves' ophthalmopathy. The CDR3 runs from the conserved cysteine through the conserved F or W. A D gene is named only where the DNA matches it firmly. Size tells how often a clone was seen (once, few, many) or the class of an expanded clone, and some rows leave it out.

d_gene	len	j_gene	abundance	v_gene	CDR3aa	CDR3nt
TRBD2	18	TRBJ2-1	few	TRBV28	CASSPQREFPLAHDEQFF	TGTGCCAGCAGTCCTCAGCGGGAGTTTCCCCTCGCCCACGATGAGCAGTTCTTC
.	17	TRBJ2-7	few	TRBV7-8	CASSYPRRRELAYEQYF	TGTGCCAGCAGCTACCCCAGGCGGAGGGAGCTGGCCTACGAGCAGTACTTC
TRBD1	14	TRBJ1-1	many	TRBV30	CAWWTGGRNTEAFF	TGTGCCTGGTGGACAGGGGGGAGGAACACTGAAGCTTTCTTT
.	13	TRBJ1-2	many	TRBV18	CASSPPEGYGYTF	TGTGCCAGCTCACCACCAGAAGGTTACGGCTACACCTTC
.	15	TRBJ2-6	many	TRBV7-8	CASSLQGTGANVLTF	TGTGCCAGCAGCTTACAGGGGACTGGGGCCAACGTCCTGACTTTC
.	15	TRBJ2-1	many	TRBV7-2	CASSLDGSDYNEQFF	TGTGCCAGCAGTCTAGACGGGAGCGACTACAATGAGCAGTTCTTC
.	15	TRBJ2-5	.	TRBV20-1	CSASTRQGRGETQYF	TGCAGTGCAAGCACAAGACAGGGGCGGGGGGAGACCCAGTACTTC
.	15	TRBJ1-1	many	TRBV2	CASSEIGVRDTEAFF	TGTGCCAGCAGTGAAATTGGGGTTCGGGATACTGAAGCTTTCTTT
.	12	TRBJ2-1	many	TRBV7-9	CASSLADFEQFF	TGTGCCAGCAGCCTCGCTGATTTTGAGCAGTTCTTC
.	14	TRBJ2-7	.	TRBV30	CAWSELGLRYEQYF	TGTGCCTGGAGTGAATTGGGGCTCCGCTACGAGCAGTACTTC
TRBD1	14	TRBJ1-5	many	TRBV2	CATRADREDQPQHF	TGTGCCACCCGAGCGGACAGGGAGGATCAGCCCCAGCATTTT
.	13	TRBJ2-1	.	TRBV12-3/TRBV12-4	CASSPGGSHEQFF	TGTGCCAGCAGTCCTGGCGGAAGCCATGAGCAGTTCTTC
TRBD2	16	TRBJ2-1	many	TRBV5-1	CASSLTPSGEYNEQFF	TGCGCCAGCAGCTTAACGCCTAGCGGGGAGTACAATGAGCAGTTCTTC
.	12	TRBJ2-2	.	TRBV7-9	CASSLAGSGLFF	TGTGCCAGCAGCTTAGCGGGGAGTGGGCTGTTTTTT
.	18	TRBJ2-3	few	TRBV29-1	CSVAPASVGGGPRDTQYF	TGCAGCGTTGCCCCTGCATCTGTGGGGGGGGGGCCCAGAGACACGCAGTATTTT
TRBD2	16	TRBJ2-1	many	TRBV6-1	CASSEFGLAYYNEQFF	TGTGCCAGCAGTGAATTTGGACTAGCGTACTACAATGAGCAGTTCTTC
.	11	TRBJ2-3	.	TRBV29-1	CSAALGDTQYF	TGCAGCGCTGCCTTGGGGGATACGCAGTATTTT
.	15	TRBJ2-7	.	TRBV5-1	CASSPDLSSSYEQYF	TGCGCCAGCAGTCCCGACCTATCGAGCTCCTACGAGCAGTACTTC
TRBD2	16	TRBJ2-1	many	TRBV7-3	CASSFDGTSGMNEQFF	TGTGCCAGCAGCTTCGACGGGACTAGCGGGATGAATGAGCAGTTCTTC
TRBD2	16	TRBJ2-1	once	TRBV7-9	CASSLDRGRTYNEQFF	TGTGCCAGCAGCTTAGACCGCGGGAGGACCTACAATGAGCAGTTCTTC
TRBD1	15	TRBJ1-6	.	TRBV7-9	CASSSRDSTTSPLHF	TGTGCCAGCAGCTCGAGGGACAGCACCACCTCACCCCTCCACTTT
TRBD1	16	TRBJ1-5	.	TRBV6-5	CASSYVEGAGNQPQHF	TGTGCCAGCAGTTACGTGGAGGGGGCGGGCAATCAGCCCCAGCATTTT
.	16	TRBJ2-6	many	TRBV28	CASSLRGASGANVLTF	TGTGCCAGCAGTTTACGGGGGGCCTCTGGGGCCAACGTCCTGACTTTC
TRBD2	14	TRBJ2-5	once	TRBV2	CVSSGTSGPSAQYF	TGTGTCAGCAGCGGGACTAGCGGTCCCTCGGCCCAGTACTTC
.	14	TRBJ2-1	once	TRBV19	CASKPGGSGNEQFF	TGTGCCAGTAAGCCGGGTGGTTCGGGTAATGAGCAGTTCTTC
TRBD1	13	TRBJ1-1	few	TRBV6-1	CASSPGTGPEAFF	TGTGCCAGCAGTCCCGGGACAGGCCCTGAAGCTTTCTTT
.	15	TRBJ1-1	many	TRBV6-1	CASSVYGNMNTEAFF	TGTGCCAGCAGTGTTTACGGCAATATGAACACTGAAGCTTTCTTT
TRBD2	15	TRBJ2-5	many	TRBV7-9	CASSLGSGDQETQYF	TGTGCCAGCAGCTTAGGAAGCGGGGATCAAGAGACCCAGTACTTC
.	13	TRBJ2-7	.	TRBV7-3	CASSAGDLGEQYF	TGTGCCAGCAGCGCAGGGGATCTGGGCGAGCAGTACTTC
.	15	TRBJ1-1	.	TRBV7-9	CASSELSGMNTEAFF	TGTGCCAGCAGCGAACTTTCTGGCATGAACACTGAAGCTTTCTTT
TRBD2	16	TRBJ2-3	.	TRBV28	CASSLYSGGRTDTQYF	TGTGCCAGCAGCTTGTATAGCGGGGGCCGGACAGATACGCAGTATTTT
.	17	TRBJ2-6	few	TRBV20-1	CSARNPGQRSGANVLTF	TGCAGTGCTAGGAATCCGGGACAACGTTCTGGGGCCAACGTCCTGACTTTC
TRBD2	14	TRBJ2-4	many	TRBV3-1	CASSQTSGRNIQYF	TGTGCCAGCAGCCAGACTAGCGGGAGAAACATTCAGTACTTC
.	12	TRBJ2-7	many	TRBV2	CASTTNLYEQYF	TGTGCCAGCACTACCAATTTGTACGAGCAGTACTTC
.	16	TRBJ2-2	.	TRBV2	CASRTGLLANTGELFF	TGTGCCAGCAGGACGGGACTTCTCGCGAACACCGGGGAGCTGTTTTTT
.	13	TRBJ2-7	.	TRBV6-2/TRBV6-3	CASSAREIYEQYF	TGTGCCAGCAGCGCCCGGGAAATTTACGAGCAGTACTTC
.	12	TRBJ1-1	.	TRBV5-6	CASSPKGSEAFF	TGTGCCAGCAGCCCCAAGGGCAGTGAAGCTTTCTTT
.	18	TRBJ2-3	.	TRBV3-1	CASSQDRSGRSVGYTQYF	TGTGCCAGCAGCCAAGATCGTTCGGGGAGATCCGTTGGATATACGCAGTATTTT
TRBD2	16	TRBJ2-5	.	TRBV19	CASSFGAGGTQETQYF	TGTGCCAGTAGTTTCGGTGCGGGAGGGACCCAAGAGACCCAGTACTTC
.	15	TRBJ2-5	many	TRBV12-3/TRBV12-4	CASSLNRGEKETQYF	TGTGCCAGCAGTTTAAATAGGGGGGAAAAAGAGACCCAGTACTTC
.	16	TRBJ1-5	.	TRBV10-3	CAISDFVGAQNQPQHF	TGTGCCATCAGCGACTTTGTAGGGGCTCAAAATCAGCCCCAGCATTTT
.	12	TRBJ1-1	.	TRBV12-3/TRBV12-4	CASSPTSYEAFF	TGTGCCAGCAGTCCTACCAGCTACGAAGCTTTCTTT
TRBD2	13	TRBJ2-3	few	TRBV20-1	CSAIAGRTDTQYF	TGCAGTGCAATAGCGGGTCGTACAGATACGCAGTATTTT
.	15	TRBJ2-2	.	TRBV5-1	CASSLTTANTGELFF	TGCGCCAGCAGCTTGACGACGGCCAACACCGGGGAGCTGTTTTTT
.	13	TRBJ2-3	many	TRBV20-1	CSAFQGVTDTQYF	TGCAGTGCTTTTCAGGGAGTTACAGATACGCAGTATTTT
.	15	TRBJ2-5	many	TRBV3-1	CASSQDRGEWETQYF	TGTGCCAGCAGCCAAGATAGGGGGGAGTGGGAGACCCAGTACTTC
.	13	TRBJ2-3	many	TRBV7-2	CASSYSSVNTQYF	TGTGCCAGCAGCTACTCTAGTGTTAATACGCAGTATTTT
TRBD2	16	TRBJ2-3	many	TRBV24-1	CATSDPGLAGTDTQYF	TGTGCCACCAGTGACCCGGGACTAGCAGGCACAGATACGCAGTATTTT
.	10	TRBJ2-1	few	TRBV4-2	CASGFSEQFF	TGTGCCAGCGGCTTCTCTGAGCAGTTCTTC
.	13	TRBJ2-1	many	TRBV3-1	CASSHGTTVEQFF	TGTGCCAGCAGCCACGGGACCACCGTTGAGCAGTTCTTC
.	13	TRBJ2-1	.	TRBV30	CAWSAVVRGFRIF	TGTGCCTGGAGTGCAGTCGTACGGGGGTTTAGGATCTTC
.	12	TRBJ2-7	many	TRBV30	CAWSPQGGEQYF	TGTGCCTGGAGTCCCCAGGGGGGAGAGCAGTACTTC
.	16	TRBJ1-3	.	TRBV7-9	CASSSRVEGIGNTIYF	TGTGCCAGCAGCTCCCGAGTAGAGGGGATTGGAAACACCATATATTTT
.	16	TRBJ1-2	few	TRBV4-1	CASRQEPRDARYGYTF	TGTGCCAGCCGCCAAGAACCCCGGGACGCCCGCTATGGCTACACCTTC
TRBD1	13	TRBJ2-1	many	TRBV28	CASRDRNYNEQFF	TGTGCCAGCCGGGACAGGAACTACAATGAGCAGTTCTTC
TRBD1	17	TRBJ2-5	.	TRBV6-5	CASSSSSGQGAWETQYF	TGTGCCAGCAGTTCTTCTTCGGGACAGGGGGCGTGGGAGACCCAGTACTTC
TRBD1	13	TRBJ2-3	many	TRBV2	CARGTGKGHTQYF	TGTGCCAGAGGGACAGGGAAGGGTCATACGCAGTATTTT
TRBD2	17	TRBJ2-2	few	TRBV5-1	CASSPRIAGVGTGELFF	TGCGCCAGCAGCCCGCGGATAGCGGGAGTTGGCACCGGGGAGCTGTTTTTT
.	17	TRBJ2-2	few	TRBV6-1	CASSINRANLVTGELFF	TGTGCCAGCAGTATCAACAGGGCTAATTTAGTCACCGGGGAGCTGTTTTTT
TRBD1	16	TRBJ2-2	.	TRBV11-3	CASSAGAGQGIGELFF	TGTGCCAGCAGCGCCGGGGCAGGACAGGGGATCGGGGAGCTGTTTTTT